This TCR beta chain was sequenced for a study of TIL therapy for anti-PD-1-resistant metastatic lung cancer. The overall study: Tumors had a median PD-L1 proportion score of approximately 6%. Most patients had lung adenocarcinoma; a few tumors were EGFR-mutant, two ALK-rearranged; half smoked currently or formerly.

Regarding time point: pre-treatment sample, taken before nivolumab and TIL therapy. Enrollment ran from late 2017 to January 2020. Sequencing used immunoSEQ v3. Each library reached roughly 2 million read pairs, or about 5-6 million at deep level. Profiling relied on immunoSEQ multiplex PCR, and the TCRdb table lists in-frame clones only, not all of them. The sample includes about 36,000 clones, 73% of them seen just once. Germline V gene data show CDR1 as SGHVS and CDR2 as FQNEAQ. Trimming stripped 5 bases from V and 3 bases from J, with 11 bases between. CDR3 length: 15 residues. This receptor was identified in a person aged 30 to 80 with non-small cell lung cancer. The sequencing used blood, collected at baseline. This chain links TRBV7-8 with TRBJ1-6; D not certain. CDR3 bases: TGTGCCAGCAGCACCCGGGAGGACTATAATTCACCCCTCCACTTT. Translating gives CASSTREDYNSPLHF.